This T cell receptor (beta chain) emerged from a study of graft-versus-host responses after intestinal transplantation. Study results and caveats: Detection of GvH clones occurred in recipient marrow, and some had their first appearance in ileum or blood.

This clone was found a few times. The repertoire was sequenced with immunoSEQ multiplex PCR; TCRdb's copy has only in-frame clones and lacks some. The sample lists several thousand clones, roughly 31% seen once, with approximately 6% in the top ten. The CDR3 is 15 amino acids. The germline V gene has CDR1 SEHNR and CDR2 FQNEAQ (reference sequence). Trimming removed 3 bases at V and 0 bases at J, with 11 bases between. Responders labeled with CFSE (approximately 200,000) were plated with approximately 200,000 irradiated, violet-dye-labeled stimulators. This chain links TRBV7-9 with TRBJ1-1; weak D call: TRBD1 (6 bases). This material consisted of alloreactive CD8+ T cells from a mixed lymphocyte reaction culture, taken before transplantation. Subset described: CFSE-low proliferating T cells sorted from roughly six-day pre-transplant mixed lymphocyte reaction (GvH or HvG direction). The receptor was derived from a human patient who was an organ donor for intestinal transplantation. Written as DNA, the CDR3 is TGTGCCAGCAGCTTTATGACAGGCATGAACACTGAAGCTTTCTTT. Translating gives CASSFMTGMNTEAFF.